Included here is one T cell receptor (beta chain) sequence, with context. The data stem from a study of blood T cell repertoires in COVID-19. The V gene lost 0 bases and the J gene lost 8 bases, with 4 bases spanning the gap. The CDR3 loop spans 11 amino acids. Germline V lookup: CDR1 GTSNPN, CDR2 SVGIG (reference sequence). How the authors handled the data: Reference gene primer amplification yielded estimated nucleated cell counts. Profiling relied on immunoSEQ multiplex PCR, and the TCRdb table lists in-frame clones only, not all of them. V and J calls and clone size come straight from that table; D and trimming were deduced from the DNA. The data contain over 90,000 clones, around 90% of them seen just once; the ten biggest clones take up about 3.3%.

This chain links TRBV30 with TRBJ1-4; D unclear. The TCR sequence derives from a woman in her 70s with acute or convalescent COVID-19. Sequenced material: peripheral blood. CDR3 DNA sequence: TGTGCCTGGAGTGTGGAGGAAAAACTGTTTTTT. It yields the protein CAWSVEEKLFF. Full variable domain (rest looked up from reference TRBV30 and TRBJ1-4): SQTIHQWPATLVQPVGSPLSLECTVEGTSNPNLYWYRQAAGRGLQLLFYSVGIGQISSEVPQNLSASRPQDRQFILSSKKLLLSDSGFYLCAWSVEEKLFFGSGTQLSVL.